These 14 T cell receptor beta chains share one sample of origin, sequenced in a study of blood T cell repertoires in COVID-19. The assay was immunoSEQ multiplex PCR, and TCRdb's table has in-frame clones only and misses some. Found here are 60,000 to 85,000 clones, approximately 74% of them singletons; the top ten hold 2.6%. The sample was peripheral blood. These receptors all come from a human donor with acute or convalescent COVID-19. The donor label of this sample is uncertain.

The V call is TRBV7-2, the J call TRBJ1-2; D might be TRBD1 (5 bases). V lost 5 bases and J lost 7, with 14 bases in between. The CDR3 runs 13 residues. CDR1 is SGHTA and CDR2 is FQGNSA in the germline V gene. CDR3 protein: CASSQMGGGGYTF. CDR3 coding DNA: TGTGCCAGCAGCCAAATGGGGGGAGGTGGCTACACCTTC.

The chain combines TRBV7-2 with TRBJ2-2; 11 bases fit TRBD2. The CDR3 contains 16 residues. Germline V CDR1 and CDR2: SGHTA, FQGNSA. The V and J ends lost 2 bases and 5 bases, in that order; junction bases with no gene match: 4. In nucleotides, the CDR3 is TGTGCCAGCAGCTTATCACTAGCGGGAGTTACCGGGGAGCTGTTTTTT. Its protein product is CASSLSLAGVTGELFF.

In this sample, this clone turned up a few times. The chain links TRBV5-6 to TRBJ2-3; D is ambiguous. The CDR3 sequence is 16 residues long. Trimming stripped 0 bases from V and 2 bases from J, with 13 bases between. Germline CDR1 is SGHDT and CDR2 is YYEEEE. CDR3 amino acids: CASSLGPSGFTDTQYF. In DNA, the CDR3 is TGTGCCAGCAGCTTGGGGCCCTCGGGTTTCACAGATACGCAGTATTTT.

The chain uses TRBV6-1 and TRBJ2-4; D unresolved. CDR3 length: 14 residues. Trimming pared 3 bases from V and 6 bases from J, leaving 12 bases between. From germline, CDR1 is MNHNS and CDR2 SASEGT. This chain's CDR3 is CASSEMGRLNIQYF. In DNA form, the CDR3 reads TGTGCCAGCAGTGAGATGGGCAGGTTAAACATTCAGTACTTC.

The chain joins TRBV6-2 or TRBV6-3 to TRBJ2-1, with 8 bases fitting TRBD2. J was trimmed by 6 bases and V by 2 bases; bases with no gene match: 6. The CDR3 extends over 15 amino acids. Germline assignment: CDR1 MNHEY and CDR2 SVGEGT. CDR3 in DNA: TGTGCCAGCAGTTACCGCGCGGGAGGTTCCAATGAGCAGTTCTTC. Translating gives CASSYRAGGSNEQFF.

In this sample, this clone is medium-sized (0.01 to 0.1%). The chain carries TRBV14 and TRBJ2-1; 7 positions agree with TRBD1. The ends lost 4 bases at V and 9 bases at J; junction bases unmatched: 15. Germline V lookup: CDR1 SGHDN, CDR2 FVKESK. The CDR3 loop spans 16 amino acids. The CDR3 coding sequence is TGTGCCAGCAGCCTACAAGACTGGCGAGGGGGCTCTGAGCAGTTCTTC. Translation: CASSLQDWRGGSEQFF.

The rearrangement joins TRBV3-1 (or the pseudogene TRBV3-2) to TRBJ1-1, with D uncertain. Trimming stripped 4 bases from V and 3 bases from J, with 15 bases between. CDR1 and CDR2 from the germline V gene are LGHDT and YNNKEL (reference sequence). The CDR3 has 15 residues. The CDR3 DNA follows: TGTGCCAGCAGCCTACTCCATTCATCTTACACTGAAGCTTTCTTT. This gives the protein CASSLLHSSYTEAFF.

V gene TRBV5-1 combines with J gene TRBJ2-2, with D uncertain. The V gene's germline CDR1 is SGHRS and CDR2 YFSETQ. The CDR3 contains 14 residues. Trimming left V 6 bases short and J 0 bases short, with 9 bases between. The chain's CDR3 is CASKAGSNTGELFF. In DNA form, the CDR3 reads TGCGCCAGCAAAGCAGGTTCGAACACCGGGGAGCTGTTTTTT.

The chain joins TRBV15 to TRBJ2-1, with TRBD2 as a possible D gene (6 bases). The V end lost 5 bases, the J end lost 7 bases, and 18 bases lay between the germline ends. This CDR3 has 15 amino acids. Germline CDR1 LNHNV, CDR2 YYDKDF (reference sequence). The CDR3 sequence: CATSGRGGSGNEQFF. CDR3 DNA: TGTGCCACCAGCGGACGTGGGGGGAGTGGTAATGAGCAGTTCTTC.

This clone came up a few times. The chain employs TRBV6-2 or TRBV6-3 and TRBJ2-2; 9 bases are shared with TRBD2. Germline loops: CDR1 MNHEY, CDR2 SVGEGT. The V and J ends lost 2 bases and 9 bases, in that order; junction bases with no gene match: 10. The CDR3 runs to 16 residues. The CDR3 bases are TGTGCCAGCAGTTACATCTTCGCTAGCGGGAACCGGGAGCTGTTTTTT. It encodes CASSYIFASGNRELFF.

The CDR3 DNA sequence: TGTGCCAGCAGCCGACAGGGTTTGGACTTTAGCACAGATACGCAGTATTTT. This sequence encodes CASSRQGLDFSTDTQYF. The V and J genes are TRBV2 and TRBJ2-3; 7 bases agree with TRBD1. Germline trimming cut 6 bases from V and 0 bases from J; bases unmatched to any gene: 12. The CDR3 loop spans 17 amino acids. Germline loops: CDR1 SNHLY, CDR2 FYNNEI.

This clone was observed many times. The genes are TRBV7-8 and TRBJ1-1, with D tentatively TRBD1 (6 bases). The CDR3 length is 13 residues. The germline V and J ends were trimmed by 6 bases and 1 base, with 9 bases remaining between them. Germline V gene data show CDR1 as SGHVS and CDR2 as FQNEAQ. The CDR3 spells CASRPTGNTEAFF. CDR3 sequence (DNA): TGTGCCAGCAGGCCGACAGGGAACACTGAAGCTTTCTTT.

This clone was seen a few times. The chain joins TRBV4-2 to TRBJ2-2, with D uncertain. There are 15 residues in the CDR3. Trimming took off 0 bases at V and 6 bases at J, with 11 bases between the two ends. Germline values: CDR1 LGHNA, CDR2 YNFKEQ. The CDR3 protein is CASSQDPSFAGELFF. In DNA, the CDR3 is TGTGCCAGCAGCCAAGATCCCAGTTTCGCCGGGGAGCTGTTTTTT.

Only a few counts were recorded for this clone. The chain is built from TRBV5-5 and TRBJ2-1, with 8 bases lining up with TRBD1. CDR3 length: 14 amino acids. V lost 1 base to trimming and J lost 8 bases; unmatched junction nucleotides: 5. Germline V CDR1 and CDR2: SGHKS, YYEKEE (reference sequence). This chain's CDR3 is CASSLRQGWDEQFF. CDR3 bases: TGTGCCAGCAGCTTGAGACAGGGGTGGGATGAGCAGTTCTTC.